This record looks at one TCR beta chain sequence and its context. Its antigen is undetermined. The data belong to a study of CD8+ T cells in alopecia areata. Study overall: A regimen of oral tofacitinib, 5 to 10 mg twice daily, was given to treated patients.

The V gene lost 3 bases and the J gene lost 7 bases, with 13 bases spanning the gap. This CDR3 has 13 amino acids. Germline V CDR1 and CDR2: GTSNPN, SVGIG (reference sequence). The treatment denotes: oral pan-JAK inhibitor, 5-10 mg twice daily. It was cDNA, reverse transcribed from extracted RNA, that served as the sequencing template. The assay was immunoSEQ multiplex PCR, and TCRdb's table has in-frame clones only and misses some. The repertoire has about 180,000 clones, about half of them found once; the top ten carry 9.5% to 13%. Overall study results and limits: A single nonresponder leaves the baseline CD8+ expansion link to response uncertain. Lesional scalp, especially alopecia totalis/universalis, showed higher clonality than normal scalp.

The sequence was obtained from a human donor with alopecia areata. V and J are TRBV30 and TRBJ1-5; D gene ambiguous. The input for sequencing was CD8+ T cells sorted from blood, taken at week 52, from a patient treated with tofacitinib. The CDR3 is CAWSPNGVQPQHF. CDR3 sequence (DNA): TGTGCCTGGAGCCCCAATGGGGTACAGCCCCAGCATTTT.